This TCR beta chain was sequenced during a study of T cells after yellow fever vaccination. Study results and limitations: Abundant clonotypes from the bulk population could have been carried over as contaminants into FACS-sorted repertoires. Subsequent to the booster, the majority of primary-vaccination clones reappeared (96% CD4, about 90% CD8).

The V end was cut by 6 bases, the J end by 3 bases, with 17 bases between. The CDR3 loop spans 15 amino acids. Germline lookup yields CDR1 MNHNS and CDR2 SASEGT. In its sample, this clonotype was seen many times. Its specificity is not known. Researchers made TCR cDNA using 5'RACE template switching, and this step added a universal primer site and UMIs. TCRdb called the 5' RACE reads again in MiXCR, with one record for every CDR3 protein. Here the sample spans roughly 300,000 distinct CDR3 sequences, roughly 8.6% being singletons. The clonotype comes from a young man who received the YFV17D yellow fever vaccine. The rearrangement links TRBV6-1 to TRBJ2-5; D may match TRBD1 or TRBD2 (6 bases each). Sample: PBMCs, taken roughly seven weeks after the first yellow fever vaccination. CDR3 nucleotides: TGTGCCAGCAGACCCCAAGGGGGGCCGGAAGAGACCCAGTACTTC. Translated: CASRPQGGPEETQYF.